The 7 T cell receptor beta chains listed next were all sequenced from one sample in a study of cytotoxic CD8 clonotypes in ibrutinib-treated CLL. Using immunoSEQ multiplex PCR, the repertoire was profiled, and TCRdb retains in-frame clones only, with some absent. The data hold 150,000 to 200,000 clones, with 70% to 85% observed a single time. Sample: PBMCs, taken after 12 months of ibrutinib treatment. Receptor source: a human donor with chronic lymphocytic leukemia.

V and J are TRBV9 and TRBJ2-1; D might be TRBD2 (6 bases). The CDR3 is 14 residues long. Germline loops: CDR1 SGDLS, CDR2 YYNGEE. V was clipped by 0 bases and J by 4 bases, with 8 bases between them. In nucleotides, the CDR3 is TGTGCCAGCAGCGTAGTCGGAGGGTACAATGAGCAGTTCTTC. It encodes CASSVVGGYNEQFF.

The rearrangement links TRBV7-8 to TRBJ2-3, with D maybe TRBD1 (5 bases). Germline V gene lookup returns CDR1 SGHVS and CDR2 FQNEAQ. The CDR3 is 14 amino acids. Trimming took off 5 bases at V and 6 bases at J, with 15 bases between the two ends. The DNA for the CDR3 is TGTGCCAGCAGCCCGGTAAAGGGGTCCGATACGCAGTATTTT. Protein product: CASSPVKGSDTQYF.

V is TRBV7-9 and J is TRBJ2-3; TRBD1 agrees at 7 bases. After removal of 3 bases from V and 2 bases from J, the junction contained 5 bases not matched to a gene. This CDR3 spans 15 amino acids. Germline CDR1 SEHNR, CDR2 FQNEAQ (reference sequence). CDR3 nucleotide sequence: TGTGCCAGCAGCTTCGGGACAGCCACCACAGATACGCAGTATTTT. The encoded protein is CASSFGTATTDTQYF.

This sequence joins TRBV5-5 and TRBJ2-7, with D possibly matching TRBD1 (6 bases). There are 15 residues in the CDR3. Trimming removed 1 base at V and 3 bases at J, with 14 bases between. Germline CDR1 and CDR2: SGHKS and YYEKEE (reference sequence). CDR3 DNA: TGTGCCAGCAGCTTGCACAGGACAGAGATCTACGAGCAGTACTTC. Translated, it gives CASSLHRTEIYEQYF.

This clone has just one count. The chain combines TRBV29-1 with TRBJ2-2, with 10 bases fitting TRBD2. The CDR3 length is 16 residues. The V gene end was trimmed by 4 bases and the J gene end by 3 bases; junction bases not matched to a gene: 8. Germline values: CDR1 SQVTM, CDR2 ANQGSEA. The CDR3 nucleotides are TGCAGCGTTGGGGTGAGGACTAGCGGTTACACCGGGGAGCTGTTTTTT. This gives the protein CSVGVRTSGYTGELFF.

This chain joins TRBV28 and TRBJ2-4; a weak D match, TRBD1 (6 bases). This CDR3 has 19 residues. Germline CDR1 is MDHEN and CDR2 is SYDVKM. Trimming pared 7 bases from V and 1 base from J, leaving 26 bases between. In DNA form, the CDR3 reads TGTGCCAGCACCTTAGGGGGTACAGGGTACTTGCGCGCCAAAAACATTCAGTACTTC. Its translation is CASTLGGTGYLRAKNIQYF. Full variable domain (remainder filled in from reference TRBV28 and TRBJ2-4): DVKVTQSSRYLVKRTGEKVFLECVQDMDHENMFWYRQDPGLGLRLIYFSYDVKMKEKGDIPEGYSVSREKKERFSLILESASTNQTSMYLCASTLGGTGYLRAKNIQYFGAGTRLSVL.

This chain uses TRBV5-1 with TRBJ2-2; TRBD2 agrees at 8 bases. Per germline, CDR1 SGHRS and CDR2 YFSETQ. CDR3 length: 17 amino acids. V shed 7 bases, J shed 6 bases, and the junction held 17 bases outside the gene matches. CDR3 coding DNA: TGCGCCAGCGATTCGGGGGGGTCTAACCGGGCCGCCGGGGAGCTGTTTTTT. Translated, it gives CASDSGGSNRAAGELFF.